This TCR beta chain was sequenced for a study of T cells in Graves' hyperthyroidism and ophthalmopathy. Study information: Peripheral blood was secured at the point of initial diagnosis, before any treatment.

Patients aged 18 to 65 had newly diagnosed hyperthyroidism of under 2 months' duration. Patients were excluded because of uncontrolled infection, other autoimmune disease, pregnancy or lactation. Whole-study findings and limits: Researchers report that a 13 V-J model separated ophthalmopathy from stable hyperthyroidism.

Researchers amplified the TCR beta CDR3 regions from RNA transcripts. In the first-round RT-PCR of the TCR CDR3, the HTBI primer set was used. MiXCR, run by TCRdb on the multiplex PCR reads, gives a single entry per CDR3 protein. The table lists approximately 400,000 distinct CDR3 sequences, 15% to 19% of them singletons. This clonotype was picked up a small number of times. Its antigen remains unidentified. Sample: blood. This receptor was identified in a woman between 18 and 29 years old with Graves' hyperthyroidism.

The CDR3: CASTPALSGPGTSYNEQFF. CDR3 bases: TGTGCCAGCACTCCAGCGCTCTCTGGTCCCGGCACCTCCTACAATGAGCAGTTCTTC. The gene calls are TRBV9 and TRBJ2-1; D unclear. The CDR3 totals 19 residues. Germline V gene lookup returns CDR1 SGDLS and CDR2 YYNGEE. Trimming removed 6 bases from V and 0 bases from J, with 25 bases in between.